This T cell receptor beta chain was captured by sequencing in a study of T cell responses to AZD1222 COVID-19 vaccine. Produced via immunoSEQ multiplex PCR; TCRdb's table is partial and in-frame only. Of 60,000 to 85,000 clones in the sample, around 85% were seen once. About this clone: The antigen remains undetermined.

Study-wide results and limits: Among those given AZD1222, only five or six were seropositive at baseline. Per reports, nearly half of all spike-specific TCRs target regions that are unmutated in variants. Donors, mostly white British, included more females; clonal diversity was possibly underestimated. Dominant at 160-218 and 743-854, vaccine-associated CD4 TCRs also spanned spike.

The CDR3 loop spans 15 amino acids. CDR1 SGHAT and CDR2 FQDESV come from the germline V gene (reference sequence). V was shortened by 0 bases and J by 4 bases, with 9 bases between the two germline ends. This receptor was obtained from an adult in good health. The sample was peripheral blood, taken on day 0 of AZD1222 vaccination. The chain recombines TRBV11-1 with TRBJ2-2; D is uncertain. CDR3 amino acids: CASSLATSGTGELFF. CDR3 nucleotides: TGTGCCAGCAGCTTAGCTACTTCGGGCACCGGGGAGCTGTTTTTT.